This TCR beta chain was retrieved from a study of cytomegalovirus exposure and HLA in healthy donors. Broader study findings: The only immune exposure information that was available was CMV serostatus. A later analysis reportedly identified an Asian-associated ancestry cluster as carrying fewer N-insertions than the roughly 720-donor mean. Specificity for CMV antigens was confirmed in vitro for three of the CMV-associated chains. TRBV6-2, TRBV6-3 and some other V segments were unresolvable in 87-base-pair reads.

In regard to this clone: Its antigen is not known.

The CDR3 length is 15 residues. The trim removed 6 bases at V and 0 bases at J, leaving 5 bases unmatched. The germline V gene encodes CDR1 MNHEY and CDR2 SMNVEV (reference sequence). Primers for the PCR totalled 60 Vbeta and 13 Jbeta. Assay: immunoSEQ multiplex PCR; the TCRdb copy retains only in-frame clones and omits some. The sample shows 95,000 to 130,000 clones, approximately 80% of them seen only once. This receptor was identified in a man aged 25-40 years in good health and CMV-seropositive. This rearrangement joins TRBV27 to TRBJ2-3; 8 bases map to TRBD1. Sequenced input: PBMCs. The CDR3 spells CASREYRGSTDTQYF. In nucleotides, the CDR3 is TGTGCCAGCAGAGAATACAGGGGGAGCACAGATACGCAGTATTTT.